The clone carrying this T cell receptor beta chain was recorded a few times. How the authors handled the data: Reference gene primer amplification gave nucleated cell count estimates. Using immunoSEQ multiplex PCR, the repertoire was profiled, and TCRdb retains in-frame clones only, with some absent. V, J and clone size are those of that table, while D and trimming were read from the DNA. The sample shows about 220,000 clones, roughly 85% of them seen only once. This entry is derived from a study of blood T cell repertoires in COVID-19. For the study at large: Sites in the United States, Italy and Spain provided acute and convalescent COVID-19 samples. PBMCs, B-cell-depleted T cells, or T cells were the source of the cDNA or gDNA that made up the material.

The CDR3 covers 14 residues. Trimming stripped 1 base from V and 10 bases from J, with 11 bases between. Germline lookup yields CDR1 SNHLY and CDR2 FYNNEI. This clonotype was sampled from a man aged 50-60 years who had recovered from COVID-19. The V call is TRBV2, the J call TRBJ1-6; no reliable D call. Sequencing was carried out using peripheral blood. CDR3: CASSEETFPSPLHF. Here the CDR3 DNA reads TGTGCCAGCAGTGAAGAGACATTTCCCTCACCCCTCCACTTT.